The 29 T cell receptor beta chains reported below all come from one sample, sequenced in a study of shared clonotypes between healthy human individuals. CD45RO-negative, CCR7-selected cells formed the naive CD8 fraction, which excluded terminally differentiated effector memory CD45RA+ cells. Sequenced by immunoSEQ multiplex PCR; TCRdb stores in-frame clones only, minus some. The data show about 2,200,000 clones, about 92% seen once. Sequencing was performed on naive CD8+ T cells from PBMCs. The receptors come from a young man in good health. Some clones in this sample may be carry-over from other donors' samples.

The J gene is TRBJ1-3, the V gene TRBV10-3; D is perhaps TRBD1 (5 bases). This CDR3 comprises 16 residues. Trimming left V 3 bases short and J 0 bases short, with 12 bases between. Germline lookup yields CDR1 ENHRY and CDR2 SYGVKD. The CDR3 protein is CAISDTDQGSGNTIYF. The CDR3 region has the DNA TGTGCCATCAGTGACACCGACCAGGGCTCTGGAAACACCATATATTTT.

This chain joins TRBV6-1 and TRBJ2-7; weak D call: TRBD1 (5 bases). The CDR3 has 15 amino acids. Germline V gene sequence: CDR1 MNHNS, CDR2 SASEGT. V lost 4 bases and J lost 4, with 17 bases in between. The DNA for the CDR3 is TGTGCCAGCAGTGGGATCCTAGGGGAAGCTTACGAGCAGTACTTC. Translation gives CASSGILGEAYEQYF.

The chain combines TRBV29-1 with TRBJ2-7; TRBD1 might be the D (7 bases). In germline, CDR1 is SQVTM, CDR2 ANQGSEA. The V and J ends lost 0 bases and 6 bases respectively, with 18 bases between them. The CDR3 totals 15 residues. CDR3 protein: CSVEDLRQGGIEQYF. DNA of the CDR3: TGCAGCGTTGAAGATTTAAGGCAGGGGGGCATCGAGCAGTACTTC.

The gene calls are TRBV11-1 and TRBJ2-1; no firm D call. The CDR3 sequence is 12 residues long. Trimming removed 5 bases at V and 4 bases at J, with 6 bases between. Germline CDR1 SGHAT, CDR2 FQDESV (reference sequence). CDR3 sequence reads: CASSPRYNEQFF. As DNA, the CDR3 is TGTGCCAGCAGCCCCAGATACAATGAGCAGTTCTTC.

The chain recombines TRBV9 with TRBJ1-1; a weak D match, TRBD1 (6 bases). The V end lost 0 bases, the J end lost 7 bases, and 16 bases lay between the germline ends. This CDR3 has 15 amino acids. Germline CDR1 SGDLS, CDR2 YYNGEE. The CDR3 DNA reads TGTGCCAGCAGCGTAGACTGGGGGCAAGGACATGAAGCTTTCTTT. It yields the protein CASSVDWGQGHEAFF.

V is TRBV2 and J is TRBJ2-5; the D call may be TRBD1 or TRBD2 (5 bases each). Germline V gene data show CDR1 as SNHLY and CDR2 as FYNNEI. Trimming cost V 7 bases and J 2 bases, with 11 bases left between them. The CDR3 sequence is 13 residues long. The CDR3 reads CASNEGYQETQYF. CDR3 nucleotides: TGTGCCAGCAATGAGGGGTATCAAGAGACCCAGTACTTC.

The V gene is TRBV7-3, the J gene TRBJ2-5, with unresolved D. This CDR3 spans 13 amino acids. Germline CDR1 reads SGHTA; CDR2 reads FQGTGA. V shed 8 bases and J shed 3 bases, with 13 bases lying between them. CDR3 region: CASRGSGEETQYF. CDR3 DNA sequence: TGTGCCAGCCGAGGTAGTGGAGAAGAGACCCAGTACTTC.

This clone has a single count. The chain employs TRBV4-3 and TRBJ2-1, with 11 bases that match TRBD2. The CDR3 is 20 amino acids. V was pared by 1 base and J by 9 bases, with 20 bases of the junction left unmatched. The germline V gene has CDR1 LGHNA and CDR2 YSLEER. The CDR3 loop reads CASSQGAQLAGAPGESEQFF. The CDR3 DNA reads TGCGCCAGCAGCCAAGGGGCCCAACTAGCGGGAGCCCCCGGGGAAAGTGAGCAGTTCTTC.

The chain employs TRBV28 and TRBJ2-1; 8 bases agree with TRBD2. This CDR3 region has 15 residues. The V gene end was trimmed by 4 bases and the J gene end by 3 bases; junction bases not matched to a gene: 5. CDR1 MDHEN and CDR2 SYDVKM come from the germline V gene. In nucleotides, the CDR3 is TGTGCCAGCAGTTCGATAGCGGGACTCTACAATGAGCAGTTCTTC. It yields the protein CASSSIAGLYNEQFF.

This clone came up once. This same CDR3 is encoded by further DNA sequences in the sample. The chain has TRBV6-5 and TRBJ2-7, with D possibly being TRBD2 (5 bases). Germline V lookup: CDR1 MNHEY, CDR2 SVGAGI. V was clipped by 3 bases and J by 1 base, with 7 bases between them. The length of the CDR3 is 13 residues. In nucleotides, the CDR3 is TGTGCCAGCAGTTATACGGGGTCCTACGAGCAGTACTTC. This encodes CASSYTGSYEQYF.

In the case of this clone: In the same sample, other DNA sequences code for this CDR3. In DNA form, the CDR3 reads TGTGCCAGCAGTTACCGTACAGGAAGCTCCTACGAGCAGTACTTC. This encodes CASSYRTGSSYEQYF. The chain carries TRBV6-5 and TRBJ2-7; tentatively, D is TRBD1 (5 bases). Looked up from germline, CDR1 is MNHEY and CDR2 is SVGAGI. Trimming removed 2 bases at V and 0 bases at J, with 11 bases between. There are 15 residues in the CDR3.

The chain uses TRBV7-7 and TRBJ2-2; D uncertain. The CDR3 extends over 15 amino acids. V gave up 5 bases and J gave up 6 bases, with 16 bases separating them. Germline assignment: CDR1 SSHAT and CDR2 FNYEAQ (reference sequence). The chain's CDR3 is CASSLGLDYPGELFF. The CDR3 DNA reads as TGTGCCAGCAGCCTCGGGCTAGATTACCCCGGGGAGCTGTTTTTT.

The rearrangement links TRBV7-8 to TRBJ2-2; 11 bases fit TRBD2. Germline V gene sequence: CDR1 SGHVS, CDR2 FQNEAQ. Unmatched junction bases numbered 9, after V lost 0 bases and J lost 6 bases. This CDR3 comprises 18 residues. CDR3 loop: CASSLAPGVAGGSGELFF. The CDR3 DNA follows: TGTGCCAGCAGCTTAGCGCCGGGGGTAGCGGGAGGGTCCGGGGAGCTGTTTTTT. The variable domain in full, with the rest retrieved from reference TRBV7-8 and TRBJ2-2, is GAGVSQSPRYKVAKRGQDVALRCDPISGHVSLFWYQQALGQGPEFLTYFQNEAQLDKSGLPSDRFFAERPEGSVSTLKIQRTQQEDSAVYLCASSLAPGVAGGSGELFFGEGSRLTVL.

V is TRBV7-6 and J is TRBJ2-3, with 14 bases matching TRBD2. The germline CDR1 and CDR2 sequences are SGHVS and FNYEAQ. The CDR3 is made up of 18 amino acids. V was clipped by 3 bases and J by 0 bases; unmatched bases: 5. This CDR3 is CASSLGTSGRRSTDTQYF. The CDR3 DNA reads as TGTGCCAGCAGCTTGGGGACTAGCGGGAGACGTAGCACAGATACGCAGTATTTT.

The chain uses TRBV28 and TRBJ1-5; tentative D call: TRBD1 (6 bases). The CDR3 contains 15 residues. Trimming took 2 bases from V and 4 from J, leaving 12 bases between them. Germline lookup yields CDR1 MDHEN and CDR2 SYDVKM. The CDR3 DNA reads as TGTGCCAGCAGTTTACCCGGGACACCGAATCAGCCCCAGCATTTT. Its protein product is CASSLPGTPNQPQHF.

The chain recombines TRBV27 with TRBJ1-1; 9 bases match TRBD1. V dropped 1 base and J dropped 7; count of bases not matched to a gene: 7. CDR1 is MNHEY and CDR2 is SMNVEV in the germline V gene (reference sequence). The length of the CDR3 is 15 residues. The DNA for the CDR3 is TGTGCCAGCAGTTTATGGGGACAGGGCACAGTTGAAGCTTTCTTT. Protein product: CASSLWGQGTVEAFF.

About this clone itself: Other DNA sequences of this sample code for an identical CDR3. CDR3 protein: CASSLFGPYNEQFF. In DNA form, the CDR3 reads TGTGCCAGCAGTTTATTCGGGCCGTACAATGAGCAGTTCTTC. The chain uses TRBV27 and TRBJ2-1; no clear D gene. The CDR3 runs 14 residues. Germline CDR1 MNHEY, CDR2 SMNVEV (reference sequence). The V and J ends lost 1 base and 4 bases respectively, with 8 bases between them.

A single count supports this clone. This chain uses TRBV6-5 with TRBJ2-7; 8 positions agree with TRBD2. CDR1 is MNHEY, CDR2 SVGAGI, per germline. The CDR3 has 13 amino acids. Trimming removed 6 bases from V and 3 bases from J; junction bases left unmatched: 4. The CDR3 nucleotides are TGTGCCAGCAGGGCGGGACTAGACTACGAGCAGTACTTC. It codes for CASRAGLDYEQYF.

The V gene is TRBV29-1, the J gene TRBJ2-7; D might be TRBD1 (7 bases). Trimming cost V 5 bases and J 4 bases, with 12 bases left between them. The CDR3 runs 12 residues. Germline V gene data show CDR1 as SQVTM and CDR2 as ANQGSEA. CDR3 in DNA: TGCAGCGTTCTGGCAGGGGGGTACGAGCAGTACTTC. It encodes CSVLAGGYEQYF.

The V call is TRBV27, the J call TRBJ2-3; D may be TRBD1 (7 bases). V gave up 10 bases and J gave up 0 bases, with 14 bases separating them. The CDR3 has 14 amino acids. The germline V gene encodes CDR1 MNHEY and CDR2 SMNVEV (reference sequence). Here the CDR3 reads CATGGFTSTDTQYF. CDR3 nucleotide sequence: TGTGCCACAGGGGGGTTTACTAGCACAGATACGCAGTATTTT.

The chain carries TRBV9 and TRBJ2-7; TRBD1 aligns across 9 bases. Germline values: CDR1 SGDLS, CDR2 YYNGEE. V trimming: 4 bases; J trimming: 5 bases; junction bases outside the gene matches: 7. The CDR3 has 14 residues. CDR3 protein: CASSHWTGDNEQYF. The CDR3 region has the DNA TGTGCCAGCAGCCACTGGACAGGGGATAACGAGCAGTACTTC.

On this clone: Other DNA sequences in this specimen translate into the identical CDR3. The V gene is TRBV9, the J gene TRBJ1-1; TRBD1 might be the D (6 bases). Germline V gene lookup returns CDR1 SGDLS and CDR2 YYNGEE. V was clipped by 4 bases and J by 1 base, with 8 bases between them. The CDR3 spans 13 residues. CDR3 residues: CASSPRGNTEAFF. CDR3 DNA sequence: TGTGCCAGCAGCCCCAGGGGGAACACTGAAGCTTTCTTT.

A single count supports this clone. The chain links TRBV9 to TRBJ2-6, with D maybe TRBD2 (6 bases). Germline V gene data show CDR1 as SGDLS and CDR2 as YYNGEE. This CDR3 comprises 18 residues. V gave up 3 bases and J gave up 2 bases, with 18 bases separating them. The chain's CDR3 is CASSASLAPGAGANVLTF. The CDR3 DNA is TGTGCCAGCAGCGCAAGCCTCGCCCCGGGGGCTGGGGCCAACGTCCTGACTTTC.

This clone came up a few times. The same CDR3 can be traced to other DNA sequences in this sample. The genes are TRBV19 and TRBJ2-5, with D tentatively TRBD1 (6 bases). V shed 5 bases and J shed 1 base, with 11 bases lying between them. The CDR3 covers 14 residues. Germline assignment: CDR1 LNHDA and CDR2 SQIVND (reference sequence). DNA for the CDR3: TGTGCCAGTAGTTTACCAGGGGTCCAAGAGACCCAGTACTTC. It yields the protein CASSLPGVQETQYF. The full variable domain, completed using reference TRBV19 and TRBJ2-5, is DGGITQSPKYLFRKEGQNVTLSCEQNLNHDAMYWYRQDPGQGLRLIYYSQIVNDFQKGDIAEGYSVSREKKESFPLTVTSAQKNPTAFYLCASSLPGVQETQYFGPGTRLLVL.

The chain combines TRBV7-9 with TRBJ2-7; 9 nucleotides line up with TRBD1. CDR3 length equals 19 residues. The V gene's germline CDR1 is SEHNR and CDR2 FQNEAQ (reference sequence). V trimming: 0 bases; J trimming: 6 bases; junction bases outside the gene matches: 18. The CDR3 loop reads CASSLAVRILSGQGPEQYF. In DNA, the CDR3 is TGTGCCAGCAGCTTAGCCGTGCGGATTCTGTCGGGACAGGGTCCCGAGCAGTACTTC.

The V gene is TRBV7-8, the J gene TRBJ2-7; D possibly corresponds to TRBD2 (7 bases). Trimming removed 3 bases at V and 6 bases at J, with 15 bases between. The CDR3 contains 14 residues. Germline V gene data show CDR1 as SGHVS and CDR2 as FQNEAQ. CDR3 sequence (DNA): TGTGCCAGCAGCTTCGGAAGGGAGGGGGGCGAGCAGTACTTC. Translated: CASSFGREGGEQYF.

This clone was seen a single time. The chain employs TRBV15 and TRBJ2-3, with 8 positions matching TRBD2. V trimming: 3 bases; J trimming: 2 bases; junction bases outside the gene matches: 4. This CDR3 is 15 amino acids long. The germline V gene encodes CDR1 LNHNV and CDR2 YYDKDF (reference sequence). This chain's CDR3 is CATSSSGRVTDTQYF. DNA for the CDR3: TGTGCCACCAGCAGCTCCGGGAGGGTCACAGATACGCAGTATTTT.

The V call is TRBV7-9, the J call TRBJ1-4; no reliable D call. The CDR3 totals 16 residues. The V end lost 1 base, the J end lost 5 bases, and 14 bases lay between the germline ends. Per the germline V gene, CDR1 is SEHNR and CDR2 is FQNEAQ (reference sequence). CDR3: CASSLVFRASNEKLFF. CDR3 sequence (DNA): TGTGCCAGCAGCTTAGTTTTCCGGGCCTCAAATGAAAAACTGTTTTTT.

The chain employs TRBV9 and TRBJ1-4, with a possible D match to TRBD1 (5 bases). Germline CDR1 and CDR2: SGDLS and YYNGEE. Trimming cost V 7 bases and J 3 bases, with 16 bases left between them. The CDR3 is made up of 15 amino acids. The CDR3 DNA reads as TGTGCCAGCTCCGGGGGGGGTAGTGCTAATGAAAAACTGTTTTTT. Protein: CASSGGGSANEKLFF.